One sample yielded the 27 T cell receptor beta chains listed below, sequenced in a study of T cells in Graves' hyperthyroidism and ophthalmopathy. Template material for amplifying TCR beta CDR3 regions consisted of RNA transcripts. Using the HTBI primer set, a first-round RT-PCR was run on the TCR CDR3. TCRdb independently ran MiXCR on the multiplex PCR reads; one entry per CDR3 protein. The sample lists approximately 590,000 distinct CDR3 sequences, just over 45% occurring once. Sequenced input: peripheral blood or thyroid tissue (not recorded which). These receptors all stem from a woman younger than 35 with Graves' hyperthyroidism.

The chain employs TRBV4-1 and TRBJ2-7; 9 positions match TRBD2. The CDR3 spans 15 residues. After removal of 0 bases from V and 6 bases from J, the junction contained 6 bases not matched to a gene. Germline-derived CDR1 and CDR2 are MGHRA and YSYEKL. This chain's CDR3 is CASSQEEREVGEQYF. The CDR3 DNA is TGCGCCAGCAGCCAAGAAGAGCGGGAGGTAGGCGAGCAGTACTTC.

The chain links TRBV14 to TRBJ2-7; TRBD2 agrees at 7 bases. The CDR3 contains 14 residues. The V gene end was trimmed by 4 bases and the J gene end by 3 bases; junction bases not matched to a gene: 6. CDR1 and CDR2 (germline): SGHDN, FVKESK. The CDR3 coding sequence is TGTGCCAGCAGCCCCAGCGGGGAGAACTACGAGCAGTACTTC. Amino acids: CASSPSGENYEQYF.

In its sample, this clonotype was seen many times. The J gene is TRBJ1-1, the V gene TRBV25-1, with D possibly TRBD1 on 5 matching bases. Trimming stripped 5 bases from V and 6 bases from J, with 16 bases between. The CDR3 covers 14 residues. The germline gives CDR1 MGHDK, CDR2 SYGVNS. In DNA form, the CDR3 reads TGTGCCAGCAGTAAGACCGGGACCGAGGCTGAAGCTTTCTTT. This encodes CASSKTGTEAEAFF. The whole variable domain, filled in from reference TRBV25-1 and TRBJ1-1, reads EADIYQTPRYLVIGTGKKITLECSQTMGHDKMYWYQQDPGMELHLIHYSYGVNSTEKGDLSSESTVSRIRTEHFPLTLESARPSHTSQYLCASSKTGTEAEAFFGQGTRLTVV.

This clonotype was detected ten times or more. V is TRBV20-1 and J is TRBJ2-7; D remains unclear. This CDR3 is built from 12 residues. With 1 base removed from V and 6 bases from J, the gap between germline ends came to 10 bases. CDR1 DFQATT and CDR2 SNEGSKA come from the germline V gene (reference sequence). In DNA form, the CDR3 reads TGCAGTGCTAGAGGCCAGACCATCGAGCAGTACTTC. This codes for CSARGQTIEQYF.

There are many counts of this clonotype. The J gene is TRBJ1-2, the V gene TRBV9; a possible D gene is TRBD1 (6 bases). The CDR3 has 13 amino acids. Trimming removed 1 base at V and 4 bases at J, with 8 bases between. CDR1 SGDLS and CDR2 YYNGEE come from the germline V gene. In DNA form, the CDR3 reads TGTGCCAGCAGCGTAACAGGGAGCTATGGCTACACCTTC. Translating it yields CASSVTGSYGYTF. Full variable domain (rest looked up from reference TRBV9 and TRBJ1-2): DSGVTQTPKHLITATGQRVTLRCSPRSGDLSVYWYQQSLDQGLQFLIQYYNGEERAKGNILERFSAQQFPDLHSELNLSSLELGDSALYFCASSVTGSYGYTFGSGTRLTVV.

On this clonotype itself: Since a much larger clone is just one base distant, this may be a read error. In nucleotides, the CDR3 is TGTGCCTCCAGTGATCCAGGCGGGCGCTATGGCTACACCTTC. Its translation is CASSDPGGRYGYTF. This chain uses TRBV24-1 with TRBJ1-2; no clear D gene. The CDR3 sequence is 14 residues long. In germline, CDR1 is KGHDR, CDR2 SFDVKD.

This chain links TRBV5-4 with TRBJ2-2; tentatively, D is TRBD1 or TRBD2 (5 bases each). The V gene lost 3 bases and the J gene lost 4 bases, with 13 bases spanning the gap. Germline CDR1 is SGHNT and CDR2 is YYREEE (reference sequence). CDR3 length: 15 amino acids. CDR3 nucleotides: TGTGCCAGCAGCTGGGGACGGACAAGCACCGGGGAGCTGTTTTTT. Translating it yields CASSWGRTSTGELFF. Complete variable domain (other parts from reference TRBV5-4 and TRBJ2-2): ETGVTQSPTHLIKTRGQQVTLRCSSQSGHNTVSWYQQALGQGPQFIFQYYREEENGRGNFPPRFSGLQFPNYSSELNVNALELDDSALYLCASSWGRTSTGELFFGEGSRLTVL.

The rearrangement joins TRBV24-1 to TRBJ1-1; TRBD1 agrees at 9 bases. Germline CDR1 KGHDR, CDR2 SFDVKD. The CDR3 length is 15 residues. V gave up 4 bases and J gave up 5 bases; unmatched junction bases: 7. In DNA, the CDR3 is TGTGCCACCAGTGAACCGGACAGGGGAGAAACTGAAGCTTTCTTT. Amino acids: CATSEPDRGETEAFF.

The CDR3 spells CSARGAGVDQPQHF. CDR3 in DNA: TGCAGTGCTAGAGGGGCAGGGGTGGATCAGCCCCAGCATTTT. The V gene is TRBV20-1, the J gene TRBJ1-5; D might be TRBD1 (6 bases). Trimming removed 1 base at V and 5 bases at J, with 12 bases between. The CDR3 totals 14 residues. CDR1 is DFQATT, CDR2 SNEGSKA, per germline (reference sequence).

The V call is TRBV29-1, the J call TRBJ1-1; the D is unclear. The CDR3 is made up of 11 amino acids. Per the germline V gene, CDR1 is SQVTM and CDR2 is ANQGSEA. V lost 7 bases to trimming and J lost 3 bases, with 9 bases between them. The CDR3 reads CSESRDTEAFF. The CDR3 DNA follows: TGCAGCGAGTCCCGGGACACTGAAGCTTTCTTT.

The chain is built from TRBV29-1 and TRBJ2-5; D perhaps matches TRBD2 (6 bases). Trimming left V 7 bases short and J 5 bases short, with 14 bases between. Germline values: CDR1 SQVTM, CDR2 ANQGSEA. The length of the CDR3 is 12 residues. The CDR3 DNA is TGCAGCGCGGGGGAACTGCGCGAGACCCAGTACTTC. Its protein product is CSAGELRETQYF. The full variable domain, with the rest looked up from reference TRBV29-1 and TRBJ2-5, is SAVISQKPSRDICQRGTSLTIQCQVDSQVTMMFWYRQQPGQSLTLIATANQGSEATYESGFVIDKFPISRPNLTFSTLTVSNMSPEDSSIYLCSAGELRETQYFGPGTRLLVL.

The CDR3 bases are TGCAGTGTCCCCGCCAGGGCGTCGTTCACTGAAGCTTTCTTT. Its translation: CSVPARASFTEAFF. The chain carries TRBV20-1 and TRBJ1-1, with TRBD1 as a possible D gene (5 bases). The CDR3 spans 14 residues. The germline V gene has CDR1 DFQATT and CDR2 SNEGSKA (reference sequence). V shed 7 bases and J shed 4 bases, with 19 bases lying between them.

The rearrangement uses TRBV24-1 and TRBJ1-1, with D tentatively TRBD1 (5 bases). V was pared by 5 bases and J by 3 bases, with 12 bases between. The CDR3 is made up of 14 amino acids. CDR1 is KGHDR and CDR2 is SFDVKD in the germline V gene. CDR3 nucleotide sequence: TGTGCCACCAGTGGAACGGGACGCCACACTGAAGCTTTCTTT. The encoded protein is CATSGTGRHTEAFF.

On this clonotype itself: One junction end does not reproduce the germline sequence, and a read error may be involved. This rearrangement joins TRBV20-1 to TRBJ2-7, with 7 bases identical to TRBD1. CDR3 length equals 13 residues. CDR1 and CDR2 (germline): DFQATT, SNEGSKA (reference sequence). The DNA of the CDR3 is TGCGGTGCTAGACCGGGACAGTACAACGAGCAGTACTTC. Translated: CGARPGQYNEQYF.

The table lists this clonotype with a few counts. The J gene is TRBJ2-6, the V gene TRBV7-3; 8 positions match TRBD1. With V trimmed by 4 bases and J by 0 bases, 14 bases remained unmatched. CDR1 SGHTA and CDR2 FQGTGA come from the germline V gene. The CDR3 spans 20 residues. CDR3 coding DNA: TGTGCCAGCAGCTCAACACGGAGACAGGGGACCCTCTCTGGGGCCAACGTCCTGACTTTC. Protein product: CASSSTRRQGTLSGANVLTF.

The chain joins TRBV19 to TRBJ1-4; D is possibly TRBD1 (5 bases). V was pared by 7 bases and J by 8 bases, with 17 bases between. CDR3 length equals 14 residues. Germline CDR1 is LNHDA and CDR2 is SQIVND (reference sequence). The CDR3 DNA reads as TGTGCCAGTACCAACCCGAGGGGCTACGAAAAACTGTTTTTT. Its translation: CASTNPRGYEKLFF.

Of note for this clonotype: An end of the junction does not agree with germline; a read error may underlie this. The CDR3 region has the DNA TGTGCCAGCAGCCTTGGACAGGGGGAGACCCAGCACTTC. Residues: CASSLGQGETQHF. The chain combines TRBV7-2 with TRBJ2-5; TRBD1 agrees at 10 bases. The length of the CDR3 is 13 residues. CDR1 and CDR2 from the germline V gene are SGHTA and FQGNSA.

Comment on this clonotype: Given a much more abundant clone one base away, this may be a read error. The rearrangement joins TRBV7-2 to TRBJ2-5; 8 nucleotides match TRBD2. The CDR3 contains 15 residues. Germline CDR1 and CDR2: SGHTA and FQGNSA. The CDR3 is CVSSLAGYGQETQYF. The CDR3 DNA is TGTGTCAGCAGCTTAGCGGGGTACGGCCAAGAGACCCAGTACTTC.

The rearrangement joins TRBV7-9 to TRBJ1-6, with D perhaps matching TRBD1 (6 bases). The ends were cut back, 10 bases at V and 3 bases at J, with 16 bases in the middle. The CDR3 extends over 15 amino acids. Germline CDR1 reads SEHNR; CDR2 reads FQNEAQ (reference sequence). CDR3 bases: TGTGCCACCGAAATGCAGGGGAACTATAATTCACCCCTCCACTTT. Translation gives CATEMQGNYNSPLHF.

This chain connects TRBV15 to TRBJ1-4, with D unclear. The CDR3 is 12 amino acids. V shed 0 bases and J shed 10 bases, with 6 bases lying between them. CDR1 and CDR2 (germline): LNHNV, YYDKDF (reference sequence). Written as DNA, the CDR3 is TGTGCCACCAGCAGAGATACGATAAAACTGTTTTTT. Its translation: CATSRDTIKLFF.

The chain uses TRBV25-1 and TRBJ1-1; TRBD1 might be the D (5 bases). CDR3 length: 14 residues. Germline loops: CDR1 MGHDK, CDR2 SYGVNS. The V gene lost 6 bases and the J gene lost 4 bases, with 15 bases spanning the gap. The CDR3 loop reads CASSLGPLSTEAFF. The CDR3 DNA is TGTGCCAGCAGCTTGGGACCGCTGAGCACTGAAGCTTTCTTT.

The chain is built from TRBV20-1 and TRBJ2-7; the match to TRBD1 covers 9 bases. Trimming at V came to 3 bases and at J to 4 bases, leaving 4 bases not matched to a gene. Germline assignment: CDR1 DFQATT and CDR2 SNEGSKA (reference sequence). This CDR3 has 13 residues. Written as DNA, the CDR3 is TGCAGTGCTAGCGGGACAGGGAGGTACGAGCAGTACTTC. This gives the protein CSASGTGRYEQYF.

Ten or more counts support this clonotype. The chain is built from TRBV7-9 and TRBJ2-7, with no clear D. This CDR3 spans 12 amino acids. Germline V lookup: CDR1 SEHNR, CDR2 FQNEAQ (reference sequence). V dropped 5 bases and J dropped 3 bases, with 8 bases sitting between them. The CDR3 nucleotides are TGTGCCAGCAGCCCCGCCGACTACGAGCAGTACTTC. The encoded protein is CASSPADYEQYF.

As for this clonotype: Here the CDR3 omits its conserved ending phenylalanine or tryptophan, so a read error is the likely source. This sequence joins TRBV10-3 and TRBJ1-6; no firm D call. Germline assignment: CDR1 ENHRY and CDR2 SYGVKD. Trimming removed 3 bases at V and 7 bases at J, with 4 bases between. The CDR3 runs 12 residues. The CDR3 bases are TGTGCCATCAGTGACCGGAATTCACCCCTCCACTAT. Translating it yields CAISDRNSPLHY.

This clonotype was seen ten or more times. The chain is built from TRBV5-5 and TRBJ1-2; D gene uncertain. V shed 0 bases and J shed 6 bases, with 15 bases lying between them. Looked up from germline, CDR1 is SGHKS and CDR2 is YYEKEE (reference sequence). CDR3 length: 15 amino acids. DNA for the CDR3: TGTGCCAGCAGCTTGGGAGCAGCCCCGACTAATGGCTACACCTTC. This codes for CASSLGAAPTNGYTF.

CDR3 nucleotide sequence: TGTGCCAGCAGTGGCCCGCGGGGGATCTACGAGCAGTACTTC. Its translation is CASSGPRGIYEQYF. The chain carries TRBV6-6 and TRBJ2-7; TRBD2 matches 7 bases. Germline V gene lookup returns CDR1 MNHNY and CDR2 SVGAGI (reference sequence). The CDR3 loop spans 14 amino acids. V shed 5 bases, J shed 3 bases, and the junction held 7 bases outside the gene matches.

The chain combines TRBV20-1 with TRBJ2-7; the match to TRBD1 covers 10 bases. This CDR3 comprises 14 residues. Germline-derived CDR1 and CDR2 are DFQATT and SNEGSKA (reference sequence). The V and J ends lost 0 bases and 7 bases, in that order; junction bases with no gene match: 6. The CDR3 loop is CSARDRTGGHEQYF. CDR3 nucleotide sequence: TGCAGTGCTAGAGACCGGACAGGGGGTCATGAGCAGTACTTC.